A single sample gave rise to the 10 T cell receptor beta chains below, sequenced in a study of cytomegalovirus exposure and HLA in healthy donors. The PCR had 60 Vbeta and 13 Jbeta primers. Profiling relied on immunoSEQ multiplex PCR, and the TCRdb table lists in-frame clones only, not all of them. The data contain more than 85,000 clones, 75% of them singletons. The sequenced sample consisted of PBMCs. These receptors came from a male donor in good health and CMV-seropositive.

This sequence joins TRBV7-2 and TRBJ2-2, with 7 bases aligning to TRBD1. The ends lost 5 bases at V and 0 bases at J; junction bases unmatched: 3. Germline CDR1 and CDR2: SGHTA and FQGNSA. The CDR3 runs to 15 residues. The CDR3, as DNA: TGTGCCAGCAGCCAAGACAGGGCGAACACCGGGGAGCTGTTTTTT. Amino acids: CASSQDRANTGELFF. Complete variable domain (other parts from reference TRBV7-2 and TRBJ2-2): GAGVSQSPSNKVTEKGKDVELRCDPISGHTALYWYRQSLGQGLEFLIYFQGNSAPDKSGLPSDRFSAERTGGSVSTLTIQRTQQEDSAVYLCASSQDRANTGELFFGEGSRLTVL.

The chain combines TRBV18 with TRBJ1-4; the D is unclear. Per the germline V gene, CDR1 is KGHSH and CDR2 is LQKENI. The CDR3 length is 12 residues. V was shortened by 6 bases and J by 3 bases, with 5 bases between the two germline ends. CDR3 sequence (DNA): TGTGCCAGCTCCCCCTCTAATGAAAAACTGTTTTTT. It encodes CASSPSNEKLFF. Looking up the rest from reference TRBV18 and TRBJ1-4 gives the full variable domain: NAGVMQNPRHLVRRRGQEARLRCSPMKGHSHVYWYRQLPEEGLKFMVYLQKENIIDESGMPKERFSAEFPKEGPSILRIQQVVRGDSAAYFCASSPSNEKLFFGSGTQLSVL.

The rearrangement joins TRBV7-2 to TRBJ2-1; a weak D match, TRBD2 (5 bases). Germline-derived CDR1 and CDR2 are SGHTA and FQGNSA. Trimming took 3 bases from V and 8 from J, leaving 14 bases between them. The CDR3 totals 14 residues. The CDR3: CASSLRRDRDEQFF. The DNA of the CDR3 is TGTGCCAGCAGCTTGCGACGGGATAGGGATGAGCAGTTCTTC.

The chain combines TRBV27 with TRBJ2-3, with 7 bases lining up with TRBD2. The CDR3 totals 19 residues. After removal of 4 bases from V and 1 base from J, the junction contained 17 bases not matched to a gene. Germline V gene data show CDR1 as MNHEY and CDR2 as SMNVEV (reference sequence). In DNA, the CDR3 is TGTGCCAGCAGTTCCCTCCAGTCCCCAGCGGGACTACGCACAGATACGCAGTATTTT. It specifies CASSSLQSPAGLRTDTQYF.

This chain connects TRBV28 to TRBJ2-5; 7 nucleotides line up with TRBD1. Germline values: CDR1 MDHEN, CDR2 SYDVKM. CDR3 size: 12 residues. V shed 7 bases, J shed 4 bases, and the junction held 3 bases outside the gene matches. In nucleotides, the CDR3 is TGTGCCAGCAACACAGGGGCAGAGACCCAGTACTTC. This encodes CASNTGAETQYF.

This clone was picked up a small number of times. The V and J genes are TRBV4-2 and TRBJ2-3; D gene uncertain. The V gene lost 0 bases and the J gene lost 4 bases, with 5 bases spanning the gap. Germline lookup yields CDR1 LGHNA and CDR2 YNFKEQ. This CDR3 has 13 amino acids. The CDR3 loop is CASSQDKPDTQYF. In DNA, the CDR3 is TGTGCCAGCAGCCAAGACAAGCCAGATACGCAGTATTTT.

The chain couples TRBV30 to TRBJ1-6, with TRBD1 identical over 10 bases. The CDR3 contains 13 residues. With V trimmed by 7 bases and J by 9 bases, 6 bases remained unmatched. Germline V gene lookup returns CDR1 GTSNPN and CDR2 SVGIG (reference sequence). CDR3 coding DNA: TGTGCCTTCCGGGACAGGGGATCTTCACCCCTCCACTTT. Translating gives CAFRDRGSSPLHF.

The V gene is TRBV5-1, the J gene TRBJ2-5; 7 bases are shared with TRBD1. This CDR3 region has 15 residues. V trimming: 0 bases; J trimming: 5 bases; junction bases outside the gene matches: 7. The germline CDR1 and CDR2 sequences are SGHRS and YFSETQ. The CDR3 loop reads CASSLAETGLETQYF. The CDR3 nucleotides read TGCGCCAGCAGCTTGGCCGAGACAGGGTTGGAGACCCAGTACTTC.

The chain uses TRBV18 and TRBJ2-5; D is ambiguous. The CDR3 loop spans 15 amino acids. Deletions cut 3 bases from V and 4 bases from J, with 15 bases between. Germline V gene sequence: CDR1 KGHSH, CDR2 LQKENI. CDR3 protein: CASSPGPGGRETQYF. The CDR3 nucleotides read TGTGCCAGCTCACCCGGCCCCGGCGGTCGAGAGACCCAGTACTTC. Looking up the rest from reference TRBV18 and TRBJ2-5 gives the full variable domain: NAGVMQNPRHLVRRRGQEARLRCSPMKGHSHVYWYRQLPEEGLKFMVYLQKENIIDESGMPKERFSAEFPKEGPSILRIQQVVRGDSAAYFCASSPGPGGRETQYFGPGTRLLVL.

This clone was observed a few times. V usage is TRBV27 and J usage is TRBJ1-2; 7 bases agree with TRBD1. The CDR3 consists of 15 residues. Germline V gene sequence: CDR1 MNHEY, CDR2 SMNVEV (reference sequence). Trimming removed 6 bases from V and 1 base from J; junction bases left unmatched: 8. DNA for the CDR3: TGTGCCAGCAGGGCGGGACAGTTTAATAACTATGGCTACACCTTC. Its translation is CASRAGQFNNYGYTF.